The next 32 T cell receptor beta chains were all read from a single sample in a study of beta chain features in type 1 diabetes. Expressed TCRB transcripts were sequenced because the entire RNA isolate underwent reverse transcription. Only in-frame clones appear in the TCRdb table, and some are missing; sequencing was by immunoSEQ multiplex PCR. Here the sample spans under 400,000 clones, roughly 12% being singletons. The sequenced sample consisted of naive CD4+ T cells from blood. The receptors were sampled from a man between 18 and 35 years old in good health.

This clone has more than one count but fewer than ten. The chain recombines TRBV7-2 with TRBJ2-1, with D possibly being TRBD2 (7 bases). Germline lookup yields CDR1 SGHTA and CDR2 FQGNSA. Trimming left V 4 bases short and J 3 bases short, with 19 bases between. This CDR3 is built from 17 residues. As DNA, the CDR3 is TGTGCCAGCAGCTCCATGGGGGGGCTAGTCAGCTACAATGAGCAGTTCTTC. Amino acid sequence: CASSSMGGLVSYNEQFF. The full variable domain, in which reference TRBV7-2 and TRBJ2-1 provide the parts outside the CDR3, is GAGVSQSPSNKVTEKGKDVELRCDPISGHTALYWYRQSLGQGLEFLIYFQGNSAPDKSGLPSDRFSAERTGGSVSTLTIQRTQQEDSAVYLCASSSMGGLVSYNEQFFGPGTRLTVL.

The V call is TRBV18, the J call TRBJ2-7; weak D call: TRBD1 (6 bases). The germline CDR1 and CDR2 sequences are KGHSH and LQKENI. V was clipped by 1 base and J by 7 bases, with 20 bases between them. The CDR3 has 16 amino acids. CDR3 residues: CASSPRSPGAPWEQYF. In DNA form, the CDR3 reads TGTGCCAGCTCACCACGGTCTCCAGGGGCTCCTTGGGAGCAGTACTTC.

The rearrangement links TRBV6-1 to TRBJ2-5; 7 bases align to TRBD1. The CDR3 sequence is 13 residues long. Losses at the gene ends were 6 bases for V and 5 bases for J; bases not matched to a gene: 6. Germline CDR1 and CDR2: MNHNS and SASEGT. CDR3 DNA: TGTGCCAGCAGGAAGGGGGCCGGGGAGACCCAGTACTTC. Its protein is CASRKGAGETQYF.

The chain recombines TRBV19 with TRBJ1-5, with no clear D. The V gene's germline CDR1 is LNHDA and CDR2 SQIVND (reference sequence). The CDR3 totals 15 residues. Trimming removed 3 bases from V and 4 bases from J, with 13 bases in between. This chain's CDR3 is CASSIRGSGNQPQHF. In DNA, the CDR3 is TGTGCCAGTAGTATTCGGGGATCGGGGAATCAGCCCCAGCATTTT.

The gene calls are TRBV30 and TRBJ1-3; the match to TRBD1 covers 9 bases. The CDR3 sequence is 14 residues long. Germline V gene sequence: CDR1 GTSNPN, CDR2 SVGIG (reference sequence). Losses at the gene ends were 3 bases for V and 8 bases for J; bases not matched to a gene: 8. The CDR3 protein is CAWRGTGPGHTIYF. The CDR3 DNA reads as TGTGCCTGGAGGGGGACAGGGCCGGGGCACACCATATATTTT. Based on the CDR3 plus reference TRBV30 and TRBJ1-3, the full variable domain is SQTIHQWPATLVQPVGSPLSLECTVEGTSNPNLYWYRQAAGRGLQLLFYSVGIGQISSEVPQNLSASRPQDRQFILSSKKLLLSDSGFYLCAWRGTGPGHTIYFGEGSWLTVV.

As for this clone: Other DNA sequences of this sample code for an identical CDR3. J is TRBJ2-3 and V is TRBV5-1; the match to TRBD2 covers 8 bases. CDR3 length: 13 amino acids. Germline-derived CDR1 and CDR2 are SGHRS and YFSETQ. V was pared by 4 bases and J by 3 bases, with 1 base of the junction left unmatched. The CDR3 coding sequence is TGCGCCAGCAGCCTAGCGGGTACAGATACGCAGTATTTT. It translates to CASSLAGTDTQYF.

The chain employs TRBV28 and TRBJ2-3; weak D call: TRBD1 (5 bases). The V gene's germline CDR1 is MDHEN and CDR2 SYDVKM. V lost 1 base and J lost 4, with 12 bases in between. The CDR3 covers 15 residues. The CDR3 sequence is CASSLYAGSSDTQYF. CDR3 sequence (DNA): TGTGCCAGCAGTTTATATGCAGGGTCCTCAGATACGCAGTATTTT.

This clone was detected a few times. V gene TRBV18 combines with J gene TRBJ2-7, with 8 bases matching TRBD1. With 6 bases clipped from V and 5 bases from J, the junction kept 15 bases outside the gene matches. Germline values: CDR1 KGHSH, CDR2 LQKENI. This CDR3 is built from 16 residues. As DNA, the CDR3 is TGTGCCAGCTCCTCCCGCGTCAGGGGGCAATCTGACGAGCAGTACTTC. As protein: CASSSRVRGQSDEQYF. The full variable domain, completed using reference TRBV18 and TRBJ2-7, is NAGVMQNPRHLVRRRGQEARLRCSPMKGHSHVYWYRQLPEEGLKFMVYLQKENIIDESGMPKERFSAEFPKEGPSILRIQQVVRGDSAAYFCASSSRVRGQSDEQYFGPGTRLTVT.

The rearrangement links TRBV7-2 to TRBJ2-3; D may be TRBD2 (5 bases). The CDR3 totals 15 residues. Germline CDR1 reads SGHTA; CDR2 reads FQGNSA. Trimming cost V 3 bases and J 4 bases, with 14 bases left between them. The CDR3 here is CASSLDGSEADTQYF. CDR3 nucleotides: TGTGCCAGCAGCTTGGATGGTAGCGAGGCAGATACGCAGTATTTT.

This clone has a handful of counts. The rearrangement uses TRBV28 and TRBJ1-2, with TRBD1 as a possible D gene (6 bases). CDR1 MDHEN and CDR2 SYDVKM come from the germline V gene. V lost 10 bases, J lost 5 bases, and 17 bases lay in between. The CDR3 covers 13 residues. CDR3 protein: CATFQGISYGYTF. As DNA, the CDR3 is TGTGCCACCTTCCAGGGGATTTCATATGGCTACACCTTC.

This clone has a handful of counts. This chain's CDR3 is CASRIADNEQFF. The CDR3 DNA reads as TGTGCCAGCAGGATAGCGGACAATGAGCAGTTCTTC. J is TRBJ2-1 and V is TRBV11-2; tentative D call: TRBD2 (6 bases). Germline V gene sequence: CDR1 SGHAT, CDR2 FQNNGV. The CDR3 runs 12 residues. V shed 6 bases and J shed 5 bases, with 8 bases lying between them.

This clone was observed a few times. The chain is built from TRBV19 and TRBJ2-2; 15 nucleotides match TRBD2. The germline CDR1 and CDR2 sequences are LNHDA and SQIVND (reference sequence). Germline trimming cut 5 bases from V and 6 bases from J; bases unmatched to any gene: 1. The CDR3 has 15 amino acids. This chain's CDR3 is CASSGLAGGSGELFF. The CDR3, as DNA: TGTGCCAGTAGTGGACTAGCGGGAGGGTCCGGGGAGCTGTTTTTT.

This clone was recorded a few times. The V and J genes are TRBV7-2 and TRBJ1-5; TRBD1 matches at 8 bases. Germline lookup yields CDR1 SGHTA and CDR2 FQGNSA. The CDR3 has 16 residues. V shed 4 bases and J 4 bases; nucleotides not matched to a gene: 9. CDR3 protein: CASSYKTGEFNQPQHF. CDR3 bases: TGTGCCAGCAGCTACAAGACAGGGGAGTTTAATCAGCCCCAGCATTTT.

The chain links TRBV7-3 to TRBJ2-2; a possible D gene is TRBD1 (6 bases). The CDR3 length is 16 residues. V dropped 1 base and J dropped 7 bases, with 16 bases sitting between them. Looked up from germline, CDR1 is SGHTA and CDR2 is FQGTGA. The CDR3 nucleotides are TGTGCCAGCAGCTTAAATTCACAGGGAAATGGCGGGGAGCTGTTTTTT. Protein sequence: CASSLNSQGNGGELFF.

The chain employs TRBV27 and TRBJ2-7; D ambiguous. The CDR3 has 14 residues. Trimming shortened V by 2 bases and J by 3 bases, and 11 bases separated the two germline ends. Germline CDR1 MNHEY, CDR2 SMNVEV (reference sequence). As DNA, the CDR3 is TGTGCCAGCAGTTTAAACAGAGAGAGCTACGAGCAGTACTTC. This codes for CASSLNRESYEQYF.

This clone was counted a few times. The chain combines TRBV6-1 with TRBJ1-1, with 7 bases fitting TRBD1. The CDR3 is 14 amino acids. The germline V gene has CDR1 MNHNS and CDR2 SASEGT. V trimming: 6 bases; J trimming: 1 base; junction bases outside the gene matches: 5. CDR3 bases: TGTGCCAGCAGAGCAAGGACAGGGAACACTGAAGCTTTCTTT. This sequence encodes CASRARTGNTEAFF.

This clone appeared a few times. The junction departs from germline at one end; a sequencing error may be responsible. This chain links TRBV5-4 with TRBJ2-5; no definite D call. Germline V gene data show CDR1 as SGHNT and CDR2 as YYREEE (reference sequence). The CDR3 sequence is 13 residues long. This CDR3 is CASSQDLRETQYF. The DNA for the CDR3 is TGCGCCAGCAGCCAAGATCTGAGGGAGACCCAGTACTTC.

This clone was seen a few times. The rearrangement links TRBV4-2 to TRBJ2-5, with a possible D match to TRBD1 (6 bases). CDR3 size: 14 residues. CDR1 LGHNA and CDR2 YNFKEQ come from the germline V gene. Trimming removed 2 bases from V and 4 bases from J, with 11 bases in between. The CDR3, as DNA: TGTGCCAGCAGCCAACTGGGCAGGGGAGAGACCCAGTACTTC. This sequence encodes CASSQLGRGETQYF.

This chain joins TRBV5-1 and TRBJ2-3; D not certain. Trimming removed 3 bases at V and 2 bases at J, with 7 bases between. CDR3 size: 13 residues. CDR1 is SGHRS and CDR2 is YFSETQ in the germline V gene. The CDR3 here is CASSSPDTDTQYF. Here the CDR3 DNA reads TGCGCCAGCAGCTCACCAGACACAGATACGCAGTATTTT. The whole variable domain, filled in from reference TRBV5-1 and TRBJ2-3, reads KAGVTQTPRYLIKTRGQQVTLSCSPISGHRSVSWYQQTPGQGLQFLFEYFSETQRNKGNFPGRFSGRQFSNSRSEMNVSTLELGDSALYLCASSSPDTDTQYFGPGTRLTVL.

This chain connects TRBV30 to TRBJ1-4; the D gene is possibly TRBD1 (6 bases). Between the trimmed V and J ends, which lost 4 bases and 5 bases, there was a span of 17 bases. The CDR3 sequence is 15 residues long. Germline assignment: CDR1 GTSNPN and CDR2 SVGIG (reference sequence). The CDR3 sequence is CAWTIPDQGNEKLFF. In nucleotides, the CDR3 is TGTGCCTGGACCATCCCAGACCAGGGGAATGAAAAACTGTTTTTT.

The chain links TRBV5-6 to TRBJ2-7; the D gene is possibly TRBD2 (5 bases). With 9 bases removed from V and 6 bases from J, the gap between germline ends came to 16 bases. The CDR3 is 12 amino acids. Per germline, CDR1 SGHDT and CDR2 YYEEEE. DNA of the CDR3: TGTGCCACCCCACGGGAATGGGGCGAGCAGTACTTC. Translation gives CATPREWGEQYF.

The V gene is TRBV10-3, the J gene TRBJ2-5; 11 bases match TRBD1. This CDR3 is built from 19 residues. V lost 4 bases to trimming and J lost 1 base; unmatched junction nucleotides: 14. The germline CDR1 and CDR2 sequences are ENHRY and SYGVKD. The CDR3: CAISGVLGTGGSFQETQYF. Written as DNA, the CDR3 is TGTGCCATCAGTGGGGTACTTGGGACAGGGGGTTCGTTCCAAGAGACCCAGTACTTC.

Here the CDR3 reads CASSQALLAGGQSGTDTQYF. The CDR3 bases are TGCGCCAGCAGCCAAGCTCTACTAGCGGGGGGACAATCTGGCACAGATACGCAGTATTTT. V is TRBV4-1 and J is TRBJ2-3, with 12 positions matching TRBD2. The CDR3 consists of 20 residues. Per germline, CDR1 MGHRA and CDR2 YSYEKL. J gave up 1 base and V 1 base, and 12 bases lay outside the gene matches.

The V call is TRBV5-8, the J call TRBJ2-1; tentatively, D is TRBD1 (6 bases). The length of the CDR3 is 14 residues. CDR1 is SGHTS, CDR2 YDEGEE, per germline. Trimming took off 3 bases at V and 2 bases at J, with 9 bases between the two ends. For the CDR3, the DNA is TGTGCCAGCAGCTCCAGGGGCACCTACAATGAGCAGTTCTTC. The encoded protein is CASSSRGTYNEQFF.

The V call is TRBV9, the J call TRBJ2-7; 9 bases fit TRBD1. Germline V lookup: CDR1 SGDLS, CDR2 YYNGEE. V was clipped by 0 bases and J by 4 bases; unmatched bases: 5. This CDR3 is 15 amino acids long. CDR3 residues: CASSVAPGQGYEQYF. The CDR3 DNA sequence: TGTGCCAGCAGCGTAGCCCCGGGACAGGGTTACGAGCAGTACTTC.

The chain employs TRBV5-1 and TRBJ2-1, with 11 bases lining up with TRBD1. This CDR3 is built from 15 residues. With V trimmed by 3 bases and J by 4 bases, 3 bases remained unmatched. From germline, CDR1 is SGHRS and CDR2 YFSETQ. The CDR3 sequence: CASSWTGGQYNEQFF. The CDR3 DNA reads as TGCGCCAGCAGCTGGACAGGGGGCCAGTACAATGAGCAGTTCTTC.

This clone has more than one count but fewer than ten. The chain combines TRBV6-5 with TRBJ1-1; tentatively, D is TRBD1 (5 bases). Germline CDR1 is MNHEY and CDR2 is SVGAGI. This CDR3 has 13 amino acids. The V end lost 6 bases, the J end lost 5 bases, and 13 bases lay between the germline ends. The CDR3 nucleotides read TGTGCCAGCAGAAACAACAGGAAAACTGAAGCTTTCTTT. Its protein product is CASRNNRKTEAFF.

The CDR3 coding sequence is TGTGCCAGCAGCCAAGATATAAATCAGCCCCAGCATTTT. Translating gives CASSQDINQPQHF. The genes are TRBV14 and TRBJ1-5; D is uncertain. This CDR3 is 13 amino acids long. Germline V gene sequence: CDR1 SGHDN, CDR2 FVKESK. Trimming left V 0 bases short and J 4 bases short, with 4 bases between.

This clone was found a few times. This rearrangement joins TRBV5-4 to TRBJ1-4; weak D call: TRBD1 (5 bases). Germline assignment: CDR1 SGHNT and CDR2 YYREEE (reference sequence). V was cut by 3 bases and J by 5 bases, with 14 bases left in between. The CDR3 is made up of 15 amino acids. The CDR3 bases are TGTGCCAGCAGCTCCGGGCGGGGCCCGAATGAAAAACTGTTTTTT. The encoded protein is CASSSGRGPNEKLFF.

This clone turned up a few times. The chain joins TRBV10-3 to TRBJ2-3, with 8 bases identical to TRBD1. Germline CDR1 is ENHRY and CDR2 is SYGVKD. The CDR3 covers 18 residues. The V and J ends lost 2 bases and 2 bases, in that order; junction bases with no gene match: 12. The CDR3 reads CAISETAQDRDNTDTQYF. CDR3 DNA sequence: TGTGCCATCAGTGAGACTGCTCAGGACAGGGATAACACAGATACGCAGTATTTT.

This chain uses TRBV28 with TRBJ2-3; the D is unclear. Trimming left V 4 bases short and J 2 bases short, with 7 bases between. The CDR3 has 13 residues. The germline CDR1 and CDR2 sequences are MDHEN and SYDVKM. The CDR3 spells CASSWRLTDTQYF. The CDR3 bases are TGTGCCAGCAGTTGGAGACTCACAGATACGCAGTATTTT.

The chain has TRBV11-2 and TRBJ1-1; the D gene is possibly TRBD1 (5 bases). The germline V and J ends were trimmed by 4 bases and 1 base, with 10 bases remaining between them. Germline V gene sequence: CDR1 SGHAT, CDR2 FQNNGV. The CDR3 length is 14 residues. The CDR3, as DNA: TGTGCCAGCAGCTGGGGCCCAGCGAACACTGAAGCTTTCTTT. Residues: CASSWGPANTEAFF.